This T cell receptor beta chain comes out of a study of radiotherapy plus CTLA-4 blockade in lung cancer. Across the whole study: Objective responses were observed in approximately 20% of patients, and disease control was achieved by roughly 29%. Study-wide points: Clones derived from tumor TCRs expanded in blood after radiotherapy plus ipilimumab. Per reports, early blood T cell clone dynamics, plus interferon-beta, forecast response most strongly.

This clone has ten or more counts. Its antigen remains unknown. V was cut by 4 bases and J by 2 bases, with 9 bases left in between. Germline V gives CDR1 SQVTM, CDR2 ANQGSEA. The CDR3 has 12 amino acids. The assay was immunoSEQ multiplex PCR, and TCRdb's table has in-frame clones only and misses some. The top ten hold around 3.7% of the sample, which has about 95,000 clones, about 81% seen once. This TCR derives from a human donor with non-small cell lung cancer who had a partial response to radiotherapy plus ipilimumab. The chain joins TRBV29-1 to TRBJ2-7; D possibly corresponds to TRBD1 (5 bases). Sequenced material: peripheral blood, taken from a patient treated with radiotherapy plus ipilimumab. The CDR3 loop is CSVVLGAYEQYF. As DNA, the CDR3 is TGCAGCGTTGTGCTAGGGGCCTACGAGCAGTACTTC.